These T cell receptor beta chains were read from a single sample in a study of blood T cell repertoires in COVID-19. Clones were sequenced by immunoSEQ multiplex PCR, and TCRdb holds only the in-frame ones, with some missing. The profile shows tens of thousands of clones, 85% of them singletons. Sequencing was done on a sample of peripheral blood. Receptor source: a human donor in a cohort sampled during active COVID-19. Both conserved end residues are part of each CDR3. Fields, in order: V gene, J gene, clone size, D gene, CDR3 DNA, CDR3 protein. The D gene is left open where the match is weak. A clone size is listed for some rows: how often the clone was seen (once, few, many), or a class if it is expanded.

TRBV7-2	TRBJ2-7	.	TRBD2	TGTGCCAGCACCCCCGGTCTAGCGGTAACCTACGAGCAGTACTTC	CASTPGLAVTYEQYF
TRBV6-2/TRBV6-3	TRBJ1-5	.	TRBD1	TGTGCCAGCAGTTACCAGGGACAGGTTATAGGTCCCCAGCATTTT	CASSYQGQVIGPQHF
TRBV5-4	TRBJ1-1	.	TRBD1	TGTGCCAGCAGCCCGGGGGGCCGGACAGGGTTTCCTGAAGCTTTCTTT	CASSPGGRTGFPEAFF
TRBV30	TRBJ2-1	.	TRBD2	TGTGCCCAGGCGACGGGAGGGAATGAGCAGTTCTTC	CAQATGGNEQFF
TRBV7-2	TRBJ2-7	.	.	TGTGCCAGCAGCCTAGACTTCTTTGAGCAGTACTTC	CASSLDFFEQYF
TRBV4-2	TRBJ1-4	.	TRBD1	TGTGCCAGCAGCCGAGGGGGCGCGGGTGAAAAACTGTTTTTT	CASSRGGAGEKLFF
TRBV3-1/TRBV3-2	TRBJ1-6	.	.	TGTGCCAGCAGCCCGGTTAGCTCCTATAATTCACCCCTCCACTTT	CASSPVSSYNSPLHF
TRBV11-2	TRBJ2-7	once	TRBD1	TGTGCCAGCAGCTCGGGAAGGGGGCTCTACGAGCAGTACTTC	CASSSGRGLYEQYF
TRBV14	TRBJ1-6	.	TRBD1	TGTGCCAGCAGTCCACAGGGGGGAACTTCACCCCTCCACTTT	CASSPQGGTSPLHF
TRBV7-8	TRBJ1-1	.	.	TGTGCCAGCAGACCTCCCGGGAACACTGAAGCTTTCTTT	CASRPPGNTEAFF